This entry lists 32 T cell receptor beta chains sequenced from one sample in a study of blood T cell repertoires in COVID-19. Generated by immunoSEQ multiplex PCR, the TCRdb table keeps only in-frame clones and is missing some. Of over 200,000 clones listed, around nine tenths are singletons. Sequenced input: PBMCs or T cells enriched from blood (not recorded which). These receptors all come from a woman younger than 45 who had been exposed to COVID-19.

J is TRBJ2-3 and V is TRBV11-2, with TRBD2 as a possible D gene (6 bases). The CDR3 is 17 residues long. V was cut by 3 bases and J by 4 bases, with 20 bases left in between. From germline, CDR1 is SGHAT and CDR2 FQNNGV. This CDR3 is CASSFSPGFASADTQYF. DNA for the CDR3: TGTGCCAGCAGCTTTTCTCCAGGTTTTGCTAGCGCAGATACGCAGTATTTT.

This chain uses TRBV28 with TRBJ1-2, with TRBD1 matching over 7 bases. The CDR3 is made up of 14 amino acids. Germline CDR1 MDHEN, CDR2 SYDVKM. V trimming: 1 base; J trimming: 8 bases; junction bases outside the gene matches: 7. The chain's CDR3 is CASSLFDREEGYTF. CDR3 bases: TGTGCCAGCAGTTTATTCGACAGGGAGGAGGGCTACACCTTC.

This sequence joins TRBV6-1 and TRBJ2-3; D gene uncertain. The ends were cut back, 2 bases at V and 6 bases at J, with 6 bases in the middle. CDR1 is MNHNS and CDR2 is SASEGT in the germline V gene. The CDR3 runs 12 residues. The CDR3 spells CASSETEDTQYF. CDR3 nucleotides: TGTGCCAGCAGTGAAACTGAGGATACGCAGTATTTT.

The chain has TRBV3-1 (or the pseudogene TRBV3-2) and TRBJ2-1; no clear D gene. Per germline, CDR1 LGHDT and CDR2 YNNKEL (reference sequence). V gave up 0 bases and J gave up 7 bases, with 10 bases separating them. The CDR3 spans 14 residues. The CDR3 DNA reads as TGTGCCAGCAGCCAAGATGAGTACGTAAATGAGCAGTTCTTC. The encoded protein is CASSQDEYVNEQFF.

The chain links TRBV19 to TRBJ1-2, with TRBD1 matching 7 bases. Germline lookup yields CDR1 LNHDA and CDR2 SQIVND (reference sequence). J gave up 3 bases and V 6 bases, and 7 bases lay outside the gene matches. CDR3 size: 14 residues. CDR3 residues: CASREDRAHYGYTF. Here the CDR3 DNA reads TGTGCCAGTAGAGAAGACAGGGCCCACTATGGCTACACCTTC.

This chain uses TRBV5-5 with TRBJ1-2, with D possibly being TRBD1 (6 bases). CDR1 and CDR2 (germline): SGHKS, YYEKEE (reference sequence). This CDR3 region has 15 residues. V was shortened by 2 bases and J by 1 base, with 12 bases between the two germline ends. The CDR3 coding sequence is TGTGCCAGCAGCTTTTCACCAGGGGATAACTATGGCTACACCTTC. Protein: CASSFSPGDNYGYTF.

This clone was counted between two and nine times. The chain joins TRBV4-1 to TRBJ1-3; D remains unclear. Germline CDR1 is MGHRA and CDR2 is YSYEKL. The length of the CDR3 is 14 residues. The V gene lost 1 base and the J gene lost 6 bases, with 10 bases spanning the gap. For the CDR3, the DNA is TGCGCCAGCAGCCAAGGAAACGGTTTAAACACCATATATTTT. Protein: CASSQGNGLNTIYF.

V usage is TRBV18 and J usage is TRBJ2-5, with 7 bases aligning to TRBD2. This CDR3 is 18 amino acids long. Losses at the gene ends were 6 bases for V and 2 bases for J; bases not matched to a gene: 18. Germline lookup yields CDR1 KGHSH and CDR2 LQKENI. The CDR3 coding sequence is TGTGCCAGCTCCACCACGGTAGCGGGTGGGAGCTCGCAAGAGACCCAGTACTTC. It specifies CASSTTVAGGSSQETQYF.

For the CDR3, the DNA is TGTGCCATCAGGGGGCAACCTGCCCACAACTATGGCTACACCTTC. Protein product: CAIRGQPAHNYGYTF. The V and J genes are TRBV10-3 and TRBJ1-2, with TRBD1 as a possible D gene (5 bases). The CDR3 runs to 15 residues. Trimming pared 6 bases from V and 2 bases from J, leaving 16 bases between. Germline CDR1 is ENHRY and CDR2 is SYGVKD.

The chain carries TRBV7-6 and TRBJ1-1, with D possibly TRBD1 on 5 matching bases. Trimming shortened V by 1 base and J by 0 bases, and 9 bases separated the two germline ends. CDR1 SGHVS and CDR2 FNYEAQ come from the germline V gene. The CDR3 extends over 15 amino acids. CDR3: CASSLDGGMNTEAFF. The CDR3 DNA reads as TGTGCCAGCAGCTTAGACGGGGGGATGAACACTGAAGCTTTCTTT.

The rearrangement joins TRBV7-3 to TRBJ2-1; 12 bases map to TRBD2. V lost 4 bases and J lost 5; bases outside the gene matches: 3. This CDR3 contains 15 residues. From germline, CDR1 is SGHTA and CDR2 FQGTGA. The DNA of the CDR3 is TGTGCCAGCAGCTCGACTAGCGGGGGAAACAATGAGCAGTTCTTC. Protein: CASSSTSGGNNEQFF.

This chain uses TRBV18 with TRBJ2-3; D perhaps matches TRBD1 (6 bases). Deletions cut 2 bases from V and 2 bases from J, with 14 bases between. Germline-derived CDR1 and CDR2 are KGHSH and LQKENI. The CDR3 is 16 amino acids. CDR3 DNA sequence: TGTGCCAGCTCACCAATTCGTCAGGGGTACACAGATACGCAGTATTTT. This sequence encodes CASSPIRQGYTDTQYF.

The rearrangement joins TRBV19 to TRBJ2-7, with 11 bases lining up with TRBD2. The V segment lost 3 bases and the J segment 4 bases; nucleotides outside the gene matches: 8. Germline CDR1 and CDR2: LNHDA and SQIVND (reference sequence). This CDR3 has 16 amino acids. The CDR3 region has the DNA TGTGCCAGTAGTATTCCTTCTAGCGGGAGGCGGTACGAGCAGTACTTC. It codes for CASSIPSSGRRYEQYF.

The V gene is TRBV11-2, the J gene TRBJ2-2; weak D call: TRBD2 (5 bases). V was trimmed by 3 bases and J by 8 bases, leaving 10 bases between them. Germline lookup yields CDR1 SGHAT and CDR2 FQNNGV. The CDR3 extends over 13 amino acids. The CDR3 nucleotides are TGTGCCAGCAGCTTGTGGGAGTCAGGGGAGCTGTTTTTT. This sequence encodes CASSLWESGELFF.

The CDR3 region is CASSLWTSGSTDTQYF. In DNA form, the CDR3 reads TGTGCCAGCAGTTTATGGACTAGCGGGAGTACAGATACGCAGTATTTT. V and J are TRBV28 and TRBJ2-3, with 12 nucleotides matching TRBD2. CDR1 is MDHEN and CDR2 is SYDVKM in the germline V gene. V shed 0 bases and J 3 bases; nucleotides not matched to a gene: 1. CDR3 length: 16 amino acids. Looking up the rest from reference TRBV28 and TRBJ2-3 gives the full variable domain: DVKVTQSSRYLVKRTGEKVFLECVQDMDHENMFWYRQDPGLGLRLIYFSYDVKMKEKGDIPEGYSVSREKKERFSLILESASTNQTSMYLCASSLWTSGSTDTQYFGPGTRLTVL.

This chain connects TRBV3-1 (or the pseudogene TRBV3-2) to TRBJ2-7; possibly TRBD2 for D (6 bases). V lost 1 base and J 0 bases, leaving 10 bases between the germline ends. Germline V gene lookup returns CDR1 LGHDT and CDR2 YNNKEL (reference sequence). CDR3 length: 15 amino acids. The CDR3 spells CASSQGGDGSYEQYF. The CDR3 DNA sequence: TGTGCCAGCAGCCAAGGGGGGGACGGCTCCTACGAGCAGTACTTC.

The chain joins TRBV18 to TRBJ2-1; D is uncertain. V was pared by 3 bases and J by 1 base, with 7 bases between. Germline loops: CDR1 KGHSH, CDR2 LQKENI. This CDR3 comprises 14 residues. This CDR3 is CASSPSTSYNEQFF. In nucleotides, the CDR3 is TGTGCCAGCTCACCGTCGACTTCCTACAATGAGCAGTTCTTC.

About this clone: Other DNA sequences of this sample code for an identical CDR3. The CDR3 region has the DNA TGTGCCAGCAGCTTAGCGGGATCCTACAATGAGCAGTTCTTC. Residues: CASSLAGSYNEQFF. The chain carries TRBV11-2 and TRBJ2-1; tentatively, D is TRBD2 (5 bases). Germline-derived CDR1 and CDR2 are SGHAT and FQNNGV. Trimming removed 1 base from V and 1 base from J, with 5 bases in between. The CDR3 is 14 residues long.

The rearrangement uses TRBV12-1 and TRBJ2-7; TRBD2, the D gene given by the table, was not confirmed from the DNA. TRBV12-1 is an annotated pseudogene. There are 17 residues in the CDR3. CDR3 amino acids: CASSSETRGRGSYEQYF. As DNA, the CDR3 is TGTGCCAGCAGCTCCGAGACCCGAGGACGGGGATCCTACGAGCAGTACTTC.

In its sample, this clone was seen once. The CDR3 spells CASSIWKGNGELFF. CDR3 bases: TGTGCCAGTAGTATATGGAAGGGGAACGGGGAGCTGTTTTTT. The gene calls are TRBV19 and TRBJ2-2; a possible D gene is TRBD1 (5 bases). This CDR3 region has 14 residues. Trimming pared 2 bases from V and 7 bases from J, leaving 11 bases between. Looked up from germline, CDR1 is LNHDA and CDR2 is SQIVND (reference sequence).

The rearrangement uses TRBV6-5 and TRBJ1-5; D possibly corresponds to TRBD1 (6 bases). This CDR3 contains 14 residues. Trimming took off 6 bases at V and 4 bases at J, with 13 bases between the two ends. CDR1 is MNHEY and CDR2 is SVGAGI in the germline V gene. The CDR3 nucleotides are TGTGCCAGCAGCCCGACAGGAGCTAATCAGCCCCAGCATTTT. Translating gives CASSPTGANQPQHF.

The chain combines TRBV3-1 (or the pseudogene TRBV3-2) with TRBJ2-1; 7 nucleotides match TRBD2. The CDR3 is 15 amino acids. The junction had 3 bases not matched to a gene; V was cut back by 0 bases and J by 4 bases. CDR1 and CDR2 from the germline V gene are LGHDT and YNNKEL (reference sequence). CDR3 in amino acids: CASSQDGGRYNEQFF. The CDR3 DNA reads as TGTGCCAGCAGCCAAGATGGCGGGAGATACAATGAGCAGTTCTTC.

The chain recombines TRBV2 with TRBJ1-5; TRBD1 might be the D (5 bases). In germline, CDR1 is SNHLY, CDR2 FYNNEI. The ends were cut back, 7 bases at V and 4 bases at J, with 11 bases in the middle. The CDR3 is made up of 13 amino acids. Here the CDR3 DNA reads TGTGCCAGCAAGGACAACACTAATCAGCCCCAGCATTTT. Translation: CASKDNTNQPQHF.

The chain uses TRBV30 and TRBJ2-7; tentative D call: TRBD1 (5 bases). The CDR3 is 14 residues long. The germline gives CDR1 GTSNPN, CDR2 SVGIG (reference sequence). The V and J ends lost 0 bases and 0 bases respectively, with 9 bases between them. The CDR3 loop is CAWSVPGFSYEQYF. Written as DNA, the CDR3 is TGTGCCTGGAGTGTACCAGGGTTCTCCTACGAGCAGTACTTC.

The chain joins TRBV27 to TRBJ2-7, with 9 bases identical to TRBD2. Germline CDR1 reads MNHEY; CDR2 reads SMNVEV (reference sequence). CDR3 length: 14 residues. J was trimmed by 4 bases and V by 4 bases; bases with no gene match: 5. The CDR3 DNA follows: TGTGCCAGCAGTTGGGCGGGAGGGCTTTACGAGCAGTACTTC. Its protein product is CASSWAGGLYEQYF.

The gene calls are TRBV24-1 and TRBJ2-5; TRBD1 is a possible D gene (6 bases). The V end was cut by 3 bases, the J end by 4 bases, with 17 bases between. The germline CDR1 and CDR2 sequences are KGHDR and SFDVKD. The CDR3 loop spans 16 amino acids. The CDR3 loop is CATSDSQGRATETQYF. CDR3 DNA sequence: TGTGCCACCAGTGATAGTCAGGGGCGAGCGACAGAGACCCAGTACTTC.

This chain uses TRBV2 with TRBJ2-7, with TRBD2 identical over 9 bases. The CDR3 covers 14 residues. V shed 8 bases and J 3 bases; nucleotides not matched to a gene: 8. Germline V CDR1 and CDR2: SNHLY, FYNNEI. This CDR3 is CASWGAGGRYEQYF. The CDR3 nucleotides read TGTGCCAGCTGGGGAGCGGGAGGCCGCTACGAGCAGTACTTC.

The chain couples TRBV3-1 (or the pseudogene TRBV3-2) to TRBJ1-3; 10 bases align to TRBD1. Germline CDR1 is LGHDT and CDR2 is YNNKEL (reference sequence). The CDR3 runs 18 residues. V shed 1 base and J 2 bases; nucleotides not matched to a gene: 8. CDR3 sequence reads: CASSQAPLGQGAGNTIYF. CDR3 coding DNA: TGTGCCAGCAGCCAAGCACCGCTAGGACAGGGGGCTGGAAACACCATATATTTT.

This rearrangement joins TRBV5-1 to TRBJ2-1; perhaps TRBD2 as D (6 bases). V was clipped by 2 bases and J by 5 bases, with 11 bases between them. CDR1 SGHRS and CDR2 YFSETQ come from the germline V gene. CDR3 length: 14 residues. Here the CDR3 DNA reads TGCGCCAGCAGCTTAGTAGCGGCGAACAATGAGCAGTTCTTC. Amino acid sequence: CASSLVAANNEQFF.

This CDR3 is CASSSGLGGKTQYF. The CDR3 DNA reads TGTGCCAGCTCCTCGGGCCTGGGCGGGAAGACCCAGTACTTC. This chain uses TRBV18 with TRBJ2-5; D possibly corresponds to TRBD2 (6 bases). Germline CDR1 reads KGHSH; CDR2 reads LQKENI. Trimming left V 6 bases short and J 6 bases short, with 17 bases between. The CDR3 has 14 amino acids.

V is TRBV4-1 and J is TRBJ2-3, with 8 bases aligning to TRBD2. The V gene's germline CDR1 is MGHRA and CDR2 YSYEKL. Trimming at V came to 0 bases and at J to 2 bases, leaving 4 bases not matched to a gene. The CDR3 length is 16 residues. The CDR3 bases are TGCGCCAGCAGCCAAGACGCGGGAGGCTTCACAGATACGCAGTATTTT. Its translation: CASSQDAGGFTDTQYF.

V usage is TRBV11-2 and J usage is TRBJ2-7, with no clear D. V shed 0 bases and J shed 4 bases, with 10 bases lying between them. The CDR3 has 14 residues. Germline CDR1 SGHAT, CDR2 FQNNGV. The CDR3 region is CASSLDPGVYEQYF. The CDR3, as DNA: TGTGCCAGCAGCTTAGATCCCGGAGTTTACGAGCAGTACTTC.